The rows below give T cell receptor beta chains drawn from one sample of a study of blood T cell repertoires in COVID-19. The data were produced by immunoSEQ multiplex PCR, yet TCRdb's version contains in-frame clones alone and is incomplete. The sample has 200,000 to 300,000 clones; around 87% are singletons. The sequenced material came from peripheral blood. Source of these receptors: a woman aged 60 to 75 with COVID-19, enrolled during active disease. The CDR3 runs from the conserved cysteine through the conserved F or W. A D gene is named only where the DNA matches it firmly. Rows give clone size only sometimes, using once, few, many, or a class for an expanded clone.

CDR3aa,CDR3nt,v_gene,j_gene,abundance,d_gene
CASIRGEWDEQFF,TGTGCCAGCATCCGGGGGGAGTGGGATGAGCAGTTCTTC,TRBV2,TRBJ2-1,NA,TRBD2
CASSLGGAYTIYF,TGTGCCAGCAGTTTAGGCGGGGCGTACACCATATATTTT,TRBV28,TRBJ1-3,NA,NA
CASSLVAQQGAYGYTF,TGCGCCAGCAGCTTGGTGGCCCAACAGGGGGCATATGGCTACACCTTC,TRBV5-1,TRBJ1-2,once,TRBD1
CASSLAGATSYNEQFF,TGTGCCAGCAGTTTAGCGGGAGCCACCAGCTACAATGAGCAGTTCTTC,TRBV6-6,TRBJ2-1,NA,TRBD2
CASSQDAGPPYEQYF,TGTGCCAGCAGCCAAGATGCAGGGCCCCCCTACGAGCAGTACTTC,TRBV3-1/TRBV3-2,TRBJ2-7,NA,NA
CASNPSGSYNEQFF,TGCGCCAGCAACCCTAGCGGATCCTACAATGAGCAGTTCTTC,TRBV5-1,TRBJ2-1,NA,TRBD2
CASSQDFREGPIPPLHF,TGCGCCAGCAGCCAAGATTTCAGGGAAGGGCCCATTCCACCCCTCCACTTT,TRBV4-1,TRBJ1-6,once,NA
CASSRSGGTERNTIYF,TGTGCCAGCTCACGCAGTGGGGGGACAGAGAGGAACACCATATATTTT,TRBV9,TRBJ1-3,NA,TRBD1
CSVEAPGRPDTQYF,TGCAGCGTTGAAGCGCCAGGGAGGCCAGATACGCAGTATTTT,TRBV29-1,TRBJ2-3,NA,NA
CASSTVGSRLNYGYTF,TGTGCCAGCAGCACCGTCGGGAGCAGACTTAACTATGGCTACACCTTC,TRBV7-2,TRBJ1-2,NA,NA
CASSPGQGVSYEQYF,TGTGCCAGCAGTCCGGGACAGGGCGTCTCCTACGAGCAGTACTTC,TRBV6-6,TRBJ2-7,NA,TRBD1
CASSSQGMAYNEQFF,TGTGCCAGCAGTTCCCAGGGGATGGCGTACAATGAGCAGTTCTTC,TRBV27,TRBJ2-1,NA,NA
CASSLVAGTSGNTIYF,TGTGCCAGCAGCTTAGTGGCGGGGACCTCTGGAAACACCATATATTTT,TRBV13,TRBJ1-3,NA,NA
CAGLGTAEFATNEKLFF,TGCGCCGGACTGGGGACAGCGGAATTTGCAACTAATGAAAAACTGTTTTTT,TRBV5-1,TRBJ1-4,NA,TRBD1
CASSIGGTGGTEAFF,TGTGCCAGTAGTATCGGAGGGACAGGGGGCACTGAAGCTTTCTTT,TRBV19,TRBJ1-1,NA,TRBD1
CASSQYISGIKEWTSEQYF,TGCGCCAGCAGTCAATATATTAGCGGGATTAAAGAGTGGACTAGTGAGCAGTACTTC,TRBV23-1,TRBJ2-7,NA,TRBD2
CSVRQGFGYTF,TGCAGCGTCCGACAGGGATTTGGCTACACCTTC,TRBV29-1,TRBJ1-2,NA,TRBD1
CASSIAPDRDNQPQHF,TGTGCCAGTAGTATCGCTCCGGACAGGGACAATCAGCCCCAGCATTTT,TRBV19,TRBJ1-5,NA,TRBD1
CASSYNPGYEQYF,TGTGCCAGCAGTTACAATCCAGGCTACGAGCAGTACTTC,TRBV7-6,TRBJ2-7,NA,NA
CASSKGQGSSPLHF,TGTGCCAGCAGTAAGGGACAGGGGAGTTCACCCCTCCACTTT,TRBV6-5,TRBJ1-6,NA,TRBD1
CASSQQSGRSQFPYTQYF,TGCGCCAGCAGCCAACAAAGCGGGAGAAGTCAGTTTCCGTATACGCAGTATTTT,TRBV4-1,TRBJ2-3,few,TRBD2
CASSLGLAGGQFF,TGTGCCAGCAGCTTGGGACTAGCGGGAGGGCAGTTCTTC,TRBV5-5,TRBJ2-1,NA,TRBD2
CASSLAGSRATNEKLFF,TGTGCCAGCAGCTTGGCTGGGAGTAGAGCAACTAATGAAAAACTGTTTTTT,TRBV5-6,TRBJ1-4,NA,NA
CATSRRGGFSYNEQFF,TGTGCCACCAGCAGACGAGGTGGGTTCTCCTACAATGAGCAGTTCTTC,TRBV15,TRBJ2-1,NA,NA
CASSITPGHGYTF,TGTGCCAGTAGTATAACCCCAGGGCATGGCTACACCTTC,TRBV19,TRBJ1-2,NA,NA
CASSLDGSTYEQYF,TGTGCCAGCAGCTTAGACGGGAGCACCTACGAGCAGTACTTC,TRBV5-4,TRBJ2-7,NA,NA
CASSKTDQSNQPQHF,TGTGCCAGTAGTAAGACAGACCAAAGCAATCAGCCCCAGCATTTT,TRBV19,TRBJ1-5,once,NA
CASRTGQTGTGELFF,TGTGCCAGCCGGACGGGTCAAACAGGGACCGGGGAGCTGTTTTTT,TRBV19,TRBJ2-2,few,NA
CASSLSPGNYEQYF,TGTGCCAGCAGCCTAAGTCCGGGAAACTACGAGCAGTACTTC,TRBV7-6,TRBJ2-7,NA,NA
CASSQDLRDRGGYTF,TGTGCCAGCAGCCAAGATCTTCGGGACAGGGGGGGCTACACCTTC,TRBV3-1/TRBV3-2,TRBJ1-2,once,TRBD1
CASSPYRGGKLFF,TGTGCCAGCAGCCCCTATCGTGGGGGGAAACTGTTTTTT,TRBV7-3,TRBJ1-4,NA,NA
CATSTGPRDEQYF,TGTGCCACCAGTACAGGGCCACGGGACGAGCAGTACTTC,TRBV24-1,TRBJ2-7,NA,NA
CASSLGDYNQPQHF,TGTGCCAGCAGTTTGGGGGACTACAATCAGCCCCAGCATTTT,TRBV28,TRBJ1-5,few,NA
CASSYDGNYGYTF,TGTGCCAGCAGTTACGACGGGAACTATGGCTACACCTTC,TRBV6-5,TRBJ1-2,few,NA
CSAFRGKTQYF,TGCAGTGCTTTCAGGGGGAAGACCCAGTACTTC,TRBV20-1,TRBJ2-5,NA,TRBD1
CASSFAGTEIKTQYF,TGTGCCAGCAGTTTCGCCGGGACAGAGATCAAGACCCAGTACTTC,TRBV27,TRBJ2-5,NA,TRBD1
CASSCLDRASNQPQHF,TGTGCCAGCAGCTGCCTCGACAGGGCTAGCAATCAGCCCCAGCATTTT,TRBV11-3,TRBJ1-5,NA,TRBD1